This TCR beta chain was captured in a study of blood T cell repertoires in COVID-19. Looking at the study overall: PBMCs, B-cell-depleted T cells, or T cells were the source of the cDNA or gDNA that made up the material.

With V trimmed by 4 bases and J by 3 bases, 5 bases remained unmatched. The CDR3 is 15 residues long. Germline assignment: CDR1 MNHEY and CDR2 SMNVEV (reference sequence). The repertoire was sequenced with immunoSEQ multiplex PCR; TCRdb's copy has only in-frame clones and lacks some. The table lists 150,000 to 200,000 clones, roughly 90% of them singletons, with more than 0.75% in the top ten. The sequenced sample consisted of PBMCs or T cells enriched from blood (not recorded which). The J gene is TRBJ2-1, the V gene TRBV27; 8 positions match TRBD1. The receptor was derived from a woman younger than 30 who had recovered from COVID-19. The CDR3 sequence: CASSSGTGVYNEQFF. The CDR3 region has the DNA TGTGCCAGCAGTTCCGGGACAGGAGTCTACAATGAGCAGTTCTTC.